This TCR beta chain was obtained from a study of T cell repertoires in cytomegalovirus infection. The CDR3 sequence is 16 residues long. Per germline, CDR1 LGHNA and CDR2 YNFKEQ. The ends lost 1 base at V and 1 base at J; junction bases unmatched: 2. Each CDR3 protein is one row after TCRdb ran MiXCR on the reads. This sample has about 900,000 distinct CDR3 sequences, with 25% to 40% found just once. Worth noting for this clonotype: What it recognizes is unknown.

The origin of this receptor is a human donor in good health (CMV status not recorded). Some clones in this sample may be carry-over from other donors' samples. The V gene is TRBV4-2, the J gene TRBJ2-2; 8 bases are shared with TRBD2. The specimen comprised cultured CD8+ T cells from PBMCs, sampled from culture after CMV antigen stimulation. The CDR3 here is CASSQGLAGNTGELFF. CDR3 nucleotide sequence: TGTGCCAGCAGCCAAGGGCTAGCGGGGAACACCGGGGAGCTGTTTTTT.